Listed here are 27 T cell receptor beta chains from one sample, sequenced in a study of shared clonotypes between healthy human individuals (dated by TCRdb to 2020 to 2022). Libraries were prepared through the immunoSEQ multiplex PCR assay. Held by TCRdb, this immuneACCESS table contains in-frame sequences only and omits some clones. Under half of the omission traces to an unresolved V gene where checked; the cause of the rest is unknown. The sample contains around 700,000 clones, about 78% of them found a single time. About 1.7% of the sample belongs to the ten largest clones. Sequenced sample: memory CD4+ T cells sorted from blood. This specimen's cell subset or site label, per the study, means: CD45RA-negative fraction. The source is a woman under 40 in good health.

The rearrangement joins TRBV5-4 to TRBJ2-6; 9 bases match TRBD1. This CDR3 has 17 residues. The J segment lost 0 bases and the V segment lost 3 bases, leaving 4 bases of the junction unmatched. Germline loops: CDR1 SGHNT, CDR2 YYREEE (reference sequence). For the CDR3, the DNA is TGTGCCAGCAGCTCCGGGACAGGGTTCTCTGGGGCCAACGTCCTGACTTTC. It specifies CASSSGTGFSGANVLTF.

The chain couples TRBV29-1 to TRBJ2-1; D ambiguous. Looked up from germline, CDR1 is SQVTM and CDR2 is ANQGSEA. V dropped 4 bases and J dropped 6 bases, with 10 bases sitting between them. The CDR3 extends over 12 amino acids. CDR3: CSVASTTNEQFF. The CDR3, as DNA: TGCAGCGTTGCCTCGACGACCAATGAGCAGTTCTTC.

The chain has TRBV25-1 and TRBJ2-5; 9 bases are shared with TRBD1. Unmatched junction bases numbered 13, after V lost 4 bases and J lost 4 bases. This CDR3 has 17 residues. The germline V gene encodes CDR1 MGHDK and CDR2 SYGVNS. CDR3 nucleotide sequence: TGTGCCAGCAGTGGGCGATGGGGACAGGGTCTTGGAGAGACCCAGTACTTC. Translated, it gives CASSGRWGQGLGETQYF.

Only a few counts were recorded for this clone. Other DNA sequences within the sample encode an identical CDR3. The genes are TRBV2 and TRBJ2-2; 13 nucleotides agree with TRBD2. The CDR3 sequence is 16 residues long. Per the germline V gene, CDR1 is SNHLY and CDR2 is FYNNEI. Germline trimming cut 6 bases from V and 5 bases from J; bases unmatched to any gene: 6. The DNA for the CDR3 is TGTGCCAGCAGAGGACTAGCGGGAGACCCGACCGGGGAGCTGTTTTTT. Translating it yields CASRGLAGDPTGELFF. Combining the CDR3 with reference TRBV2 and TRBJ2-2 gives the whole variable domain EPEVTQTPSHQVTQMGQEVILRCVPISNHLYFYWYRQILGQKVEFLVSFYNNEISEKSEIFDDQFSVERPDGSNFTLKIRSTKLEDSAMYFCASRGLAGDPTGELFFGEGSRLTVL.

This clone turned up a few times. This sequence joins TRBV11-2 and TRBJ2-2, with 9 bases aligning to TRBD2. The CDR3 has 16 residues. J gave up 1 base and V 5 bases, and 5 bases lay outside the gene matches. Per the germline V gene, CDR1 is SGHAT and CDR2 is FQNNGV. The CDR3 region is CASSHGLALNTGELFF. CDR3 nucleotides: TGTGCCAGCAGCCACGGACTAGCGTTGAACACCGGGGAGCTGTTTTTT.

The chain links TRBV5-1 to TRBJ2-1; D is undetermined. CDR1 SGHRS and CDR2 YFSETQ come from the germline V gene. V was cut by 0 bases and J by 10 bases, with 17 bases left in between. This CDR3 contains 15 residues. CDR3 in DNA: TGCGCCAGCAGCTTGGAGTCCCTCCGGGCCAAAGAGCAGTTCTTC. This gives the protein CASSLESLRAKEQFF.

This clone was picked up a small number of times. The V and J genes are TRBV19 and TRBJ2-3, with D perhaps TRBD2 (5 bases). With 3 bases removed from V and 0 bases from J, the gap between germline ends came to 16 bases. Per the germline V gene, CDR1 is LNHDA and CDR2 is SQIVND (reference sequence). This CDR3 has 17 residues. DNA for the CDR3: TGTGCCAGTAGTATCGCGTTTGCAGCGGCTAGCACAGATACGCAGTATTTT. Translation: CASSIAFAAASTDTQYF.

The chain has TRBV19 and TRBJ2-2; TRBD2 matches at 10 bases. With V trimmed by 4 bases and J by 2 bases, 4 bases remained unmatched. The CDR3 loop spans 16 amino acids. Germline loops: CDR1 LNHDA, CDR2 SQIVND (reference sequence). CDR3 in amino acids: CASSRSSGSNTGELFF. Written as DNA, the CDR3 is TGTGCCAGTAGTAGGTCTAGCGGGAGTAACACCGGGGAGCTGTTTTTT. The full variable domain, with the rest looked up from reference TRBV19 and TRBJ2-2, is DGGITQSPKYLFRKEGQNVTLSCEQNLNHDAMYWYRQDPGQGLRLIYYSQIVNDFQKGDIAEGYSVSREKKESFPLTVTSAQKNPTAFYLCASSRSSGSNTGELFFGEGSRLTVL.

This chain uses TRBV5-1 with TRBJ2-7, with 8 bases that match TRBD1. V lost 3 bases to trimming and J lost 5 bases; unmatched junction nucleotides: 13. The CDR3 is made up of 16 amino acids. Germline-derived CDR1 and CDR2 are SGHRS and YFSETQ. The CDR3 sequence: CASSSRRGQGSHEQYF. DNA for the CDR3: TGCGCCAGCAGCTCGAGGCGCGGACAGGGATCGCACGAGCAGTACTTC. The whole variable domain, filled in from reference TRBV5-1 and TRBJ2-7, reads KAGVTQTPRYLIKTRGQQVTLSCSPISGHRSVSWYQQTPGQGLQFLFEYFSETQRNKGNFPGRFSGRQFSNSRSEMNVSTLELGDSALYLCASSSRRGQGSHEQYFGPGTRLTVT.

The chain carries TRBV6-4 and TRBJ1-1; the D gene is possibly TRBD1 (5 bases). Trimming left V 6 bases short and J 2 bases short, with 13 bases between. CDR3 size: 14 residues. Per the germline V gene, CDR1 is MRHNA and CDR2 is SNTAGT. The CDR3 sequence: CASRARDGNTEAFF. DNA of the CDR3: TGTGCCAGCAGGGCCCGGGACGGAAACACTGAAGCTTTCTTT.

CDR3 sequence (DNA): TGTGCCAGCAAAGACAGGCCCGCGAACACCGGGGAGCTGTTTTTT. Its translation is CASKDRPANTGELFF. This chain joins TRBV6-6 and TRBJ2-2; tentatively, D is TRBD1 (6 bases). The CDR3 spans 15 residues. Per germline, CDR1 MNHNY and CDR2 SVGAGI (reference sequence). With 7 bases removed from V and 0 bases from J, the gap between germline ends came to 12 bases.

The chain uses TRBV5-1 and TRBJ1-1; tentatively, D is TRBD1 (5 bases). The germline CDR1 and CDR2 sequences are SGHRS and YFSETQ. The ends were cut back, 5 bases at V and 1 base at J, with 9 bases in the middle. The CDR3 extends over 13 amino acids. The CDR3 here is CASSIGQNTEAFF. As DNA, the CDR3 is TGCGCCAGCAGTATTGGACAGAACACTGAAGCTTTCTTT.

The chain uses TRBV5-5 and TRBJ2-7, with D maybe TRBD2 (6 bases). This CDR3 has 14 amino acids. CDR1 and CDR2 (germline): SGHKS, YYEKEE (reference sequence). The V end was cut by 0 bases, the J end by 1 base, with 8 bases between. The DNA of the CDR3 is TGTGCCAGCAGCTTGGGACTAGAGTCCTACGAGCAGTACTTC. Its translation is CASSLGLESYEQYF.

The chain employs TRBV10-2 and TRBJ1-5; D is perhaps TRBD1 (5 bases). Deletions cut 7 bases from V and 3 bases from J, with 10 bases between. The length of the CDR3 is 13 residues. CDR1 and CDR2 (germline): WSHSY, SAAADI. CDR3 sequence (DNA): TGCGCCAGCACAGACAGAATCAATCAGCCCCAGCATTTT. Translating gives CASTDRINQPQHF.

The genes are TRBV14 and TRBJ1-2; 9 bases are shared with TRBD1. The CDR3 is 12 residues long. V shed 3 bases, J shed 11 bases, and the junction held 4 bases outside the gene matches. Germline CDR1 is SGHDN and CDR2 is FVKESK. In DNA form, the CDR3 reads TGTGCCAGCAGCCACCGGGACAGGGCGTACACCTTC. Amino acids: CASSHRDRAYTF.

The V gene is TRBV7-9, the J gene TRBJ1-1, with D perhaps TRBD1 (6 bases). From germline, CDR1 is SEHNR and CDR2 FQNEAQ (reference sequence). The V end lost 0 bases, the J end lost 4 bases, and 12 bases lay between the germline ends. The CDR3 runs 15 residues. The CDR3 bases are TGTGCCAGCAGCTTAGCGTCGGGGGCAGGCACTGAAGCTTTCTTT. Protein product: CASSLASGAGTEAFF.

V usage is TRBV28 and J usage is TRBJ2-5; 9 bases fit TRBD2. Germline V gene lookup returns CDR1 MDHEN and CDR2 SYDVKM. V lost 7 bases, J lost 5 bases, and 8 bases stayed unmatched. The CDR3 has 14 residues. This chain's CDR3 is CASTIAGVYETQYF. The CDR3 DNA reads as TGTGCCAGCACCATAGCGGGAGTCTATGAGACCCAGTACTTC.

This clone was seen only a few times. CDR3 DNA sequence: TGTGCCAGCTCACCAGCAGATGGGGGTATTTACACCTTC. This encodes CASSPADGGIYTF. The genes are TRBV18 and TRBJ1-2; weak D call: TRBD1 (5 bases). The V gene's germline CDR1 is KGHSH and CDR2 LQKENI. CDR3 size: 13 residues. V lost 2 bases to trimming and J lost 11 bases, with 15 bases between them.

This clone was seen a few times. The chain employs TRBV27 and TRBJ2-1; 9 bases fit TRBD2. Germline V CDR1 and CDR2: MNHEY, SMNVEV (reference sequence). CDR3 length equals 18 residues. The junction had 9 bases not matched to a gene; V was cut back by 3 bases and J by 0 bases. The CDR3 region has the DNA TGTGCCAGCAGTTTTAAGGGACTAGCTTCCCGCTCCTACAATGAGCAGTTCTTC. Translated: CASSFKGLASRSYNEQFF.

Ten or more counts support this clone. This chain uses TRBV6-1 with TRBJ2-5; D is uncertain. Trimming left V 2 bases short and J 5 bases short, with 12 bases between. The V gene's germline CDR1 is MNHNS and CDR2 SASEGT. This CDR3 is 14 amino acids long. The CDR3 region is CASSEQPSGETQYF. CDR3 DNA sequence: TGTGCCAGCAGTGAACAGCCGTCCGGGGAGACCCAGTACTTC.

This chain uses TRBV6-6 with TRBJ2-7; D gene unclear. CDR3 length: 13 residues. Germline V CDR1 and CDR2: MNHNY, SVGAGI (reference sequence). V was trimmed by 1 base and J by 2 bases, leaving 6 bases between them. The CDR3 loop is CASSYYATYEQYF. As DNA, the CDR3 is TGTGCCAGCAGTTACTACGCAACCTACGAGCAGTACTTC.

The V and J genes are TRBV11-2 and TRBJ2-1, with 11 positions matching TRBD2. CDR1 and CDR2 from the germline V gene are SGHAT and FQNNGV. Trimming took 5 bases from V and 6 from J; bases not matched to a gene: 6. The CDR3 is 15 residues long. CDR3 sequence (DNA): TGTGCCAGCAGCCCACACACTAGCGGGGGCAATGAGCAGTTCTTC. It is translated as CASSPHTSGGNEQFF.

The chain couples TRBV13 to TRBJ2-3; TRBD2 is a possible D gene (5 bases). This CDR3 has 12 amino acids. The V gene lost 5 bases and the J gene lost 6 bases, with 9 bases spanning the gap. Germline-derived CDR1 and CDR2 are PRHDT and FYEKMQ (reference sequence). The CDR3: CASSHLADTQYF. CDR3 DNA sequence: TGTGCCAGCAGCCACTTAGCGGATACGCAGTATTTT.

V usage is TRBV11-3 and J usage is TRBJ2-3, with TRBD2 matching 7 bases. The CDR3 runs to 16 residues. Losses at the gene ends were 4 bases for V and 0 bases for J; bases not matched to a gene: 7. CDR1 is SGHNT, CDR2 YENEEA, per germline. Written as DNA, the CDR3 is TGTGCCAGCAGCTCTACCAGCGGGAAGAGCACAGATACGCAGTATTTT. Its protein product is CASSSTSGKSTDTQYF.

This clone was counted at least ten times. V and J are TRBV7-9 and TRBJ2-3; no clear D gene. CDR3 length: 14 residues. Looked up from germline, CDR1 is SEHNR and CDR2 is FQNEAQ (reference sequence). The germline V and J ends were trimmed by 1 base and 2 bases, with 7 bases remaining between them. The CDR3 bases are TGTGCCAGCAGCTTAGGGCTGAACACAGATACGCAGTATTTT. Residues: CASSLGLNTDTQYF.

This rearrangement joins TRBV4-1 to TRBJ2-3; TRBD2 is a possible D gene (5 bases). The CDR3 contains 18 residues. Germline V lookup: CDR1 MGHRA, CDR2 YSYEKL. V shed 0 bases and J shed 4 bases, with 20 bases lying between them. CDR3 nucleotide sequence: TGCGCCAGCAGCCAAGAAGGGTACCGAGGTCCGGGGTCAGATACGCAGTATTTT. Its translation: CASSQEGYRGPGSDTQYF.

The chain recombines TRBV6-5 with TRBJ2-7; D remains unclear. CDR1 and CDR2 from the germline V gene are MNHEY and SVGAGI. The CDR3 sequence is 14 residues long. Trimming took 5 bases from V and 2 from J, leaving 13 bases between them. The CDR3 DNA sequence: TGTGCCAGCAGTCCCCGGTTCCAGGCCTACGAGCAGTACTTC. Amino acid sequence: CASSPRFQAYEQYF.